This T cell receptor beta chain came from a study of identical twins. On this clonotype itself: The antigen remains unidentified.

Healthy Caucasian individuals made up all the donors. This CDR3 is built from 13 residues. Germline values: CDR1 SQVTM, CDR2 ANQGSEA. V was shortened by 5 bases and J by 2 bases, with 13 bases between the two germline ends. Findings and caveats of the study: Fewer insertions marked abundant cord blood beta clonotypes; young adult naive trended weakly, memory not at all.

TCRdb re-called the 5' RACE reads with MiXCR, one entry per CDR3 protein. This repertoire shows 1.5 million to 2 million distinct CDR3 sequences, about 32% found once; its top ten account for about 0.27%. The specimen was cord blood. The receptor comes from a newborn girl in good health. The chain couples TRBV29-1 to TRBJ2-7, with D maybe TRBD1 (6 bases). The CDR3 nucleotides read TGCAGCGTTTTTTCAGGGGCAACCTACGAGCAGTACTTC. Its translation: CSVFSGATYEQYF.